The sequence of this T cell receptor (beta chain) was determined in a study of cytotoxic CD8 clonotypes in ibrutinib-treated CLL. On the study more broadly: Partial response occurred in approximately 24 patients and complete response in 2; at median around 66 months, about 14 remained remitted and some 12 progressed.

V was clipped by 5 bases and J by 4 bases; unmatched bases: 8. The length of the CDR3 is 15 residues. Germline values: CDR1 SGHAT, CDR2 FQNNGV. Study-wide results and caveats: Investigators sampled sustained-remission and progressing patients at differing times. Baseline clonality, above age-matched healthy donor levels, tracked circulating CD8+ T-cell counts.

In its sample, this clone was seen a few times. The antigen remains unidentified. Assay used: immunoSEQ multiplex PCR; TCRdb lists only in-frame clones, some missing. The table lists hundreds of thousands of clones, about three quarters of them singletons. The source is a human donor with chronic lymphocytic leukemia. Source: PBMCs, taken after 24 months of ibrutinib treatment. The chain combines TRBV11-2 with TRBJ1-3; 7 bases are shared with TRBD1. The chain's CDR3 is CASSTGVNVGNTIYF. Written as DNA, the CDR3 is TGTGCCAGCAGCACAGGGGTCAATGTCGGAAACACCATATATTTT.